The sample holds a few counts of the clone carrying this TCR beta chain. This sample is drawn from a study of blood T cell repertoires in COVID-19. Study details: Acute and convalescent COVID-19 samples came from the United States, Italy and Spain.

Clones were read by immunoSEQ multiplex PCR, and TCRdb kept only the in-frame ones, dropping some. The sample yields around 250,000 clones, over 75% seen once. The germline CDR1 and CDR2 sequences are LNHNV and YYDKDF (reference sequence). This CDR3 has 14 amino acids. V lost 11 bases, J lost 1 base, and 6 bases stayed unmatched. The TCR was taken from a woman aged 40 to 55 who had been exposed to COVID-19. This chain connects TRBV15 to TRBJ1-5; TRBD1 matches 9 bases. Sample: PBMCs or T cells enriched from blood (not recorded which). This CDR3 is CASQGAGSNQPQHF. The CDR3 bases are TGTGCCTCACAGGGGGCGGGAAGCAATCAGCCCCAGCATTTT.